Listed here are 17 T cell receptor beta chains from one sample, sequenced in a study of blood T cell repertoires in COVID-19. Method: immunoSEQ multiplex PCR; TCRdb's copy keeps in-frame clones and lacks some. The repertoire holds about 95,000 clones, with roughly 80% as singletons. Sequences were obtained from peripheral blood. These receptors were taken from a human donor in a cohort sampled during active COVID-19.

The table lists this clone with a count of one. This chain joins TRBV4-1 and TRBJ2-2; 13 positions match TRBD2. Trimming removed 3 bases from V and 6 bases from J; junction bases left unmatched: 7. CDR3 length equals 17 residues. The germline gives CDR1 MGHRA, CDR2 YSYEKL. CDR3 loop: CASSQGPTSGGAGELFF. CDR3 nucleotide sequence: TGCGCCAGCAGCCAGGGCCCCACTAGCGGGGGGGCCGGGGAGCTGTTTTTT.

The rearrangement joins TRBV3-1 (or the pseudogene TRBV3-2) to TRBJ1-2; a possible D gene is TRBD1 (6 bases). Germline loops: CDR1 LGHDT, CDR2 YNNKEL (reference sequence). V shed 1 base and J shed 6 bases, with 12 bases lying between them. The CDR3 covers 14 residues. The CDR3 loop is CASSQGGGAHGYTF. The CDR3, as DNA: TGTGCCAGCAGCCAAGGCGGGGGGGCACATGGCTACACCTTC.

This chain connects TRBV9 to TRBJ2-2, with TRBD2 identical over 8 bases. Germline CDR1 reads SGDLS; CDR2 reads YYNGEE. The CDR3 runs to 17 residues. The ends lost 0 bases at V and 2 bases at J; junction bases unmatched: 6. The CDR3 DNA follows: TGTGCCAGCAGCGTAGCGGGAGGGCCTCAAAACACCGGGGAGCTGTTTTTT. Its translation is CASSVAGGPQNTGELFF. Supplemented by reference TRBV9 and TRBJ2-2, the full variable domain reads DSGVTQTPKHLITATGQRVTLRCSPRSGDLSVYWYQQSLDQGLQFLIQYYNGEERAKGNILERFSAQQFPDLHSELNLSSLELGDSALYFCASSVAGGPQNTGELFFGEGSRLTVL.

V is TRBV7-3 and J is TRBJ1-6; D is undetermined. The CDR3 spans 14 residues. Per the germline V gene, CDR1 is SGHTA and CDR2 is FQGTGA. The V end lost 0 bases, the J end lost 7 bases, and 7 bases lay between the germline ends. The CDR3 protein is CASSLTGENSPLHF. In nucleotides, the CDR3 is TGTGCCAGCAGCTTAACCGGGGAGAATTCACCCCTCCACTTT.

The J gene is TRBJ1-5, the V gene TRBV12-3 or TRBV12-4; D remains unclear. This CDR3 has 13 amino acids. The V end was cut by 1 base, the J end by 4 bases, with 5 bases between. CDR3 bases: TGTGCCAGCAGTTTAGAACTTAATCAGCCCCAGCATTTT. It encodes CASSLELNQPQHF.

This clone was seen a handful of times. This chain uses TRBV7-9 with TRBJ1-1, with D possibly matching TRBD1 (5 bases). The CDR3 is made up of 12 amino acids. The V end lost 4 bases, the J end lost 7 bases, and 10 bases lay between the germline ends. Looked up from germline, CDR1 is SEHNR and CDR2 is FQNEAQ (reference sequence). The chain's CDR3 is CASSYVTVEAFF. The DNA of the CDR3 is TGTGCCAGCAGCTATGTGACAGTTGAAGCTTTCTTT.

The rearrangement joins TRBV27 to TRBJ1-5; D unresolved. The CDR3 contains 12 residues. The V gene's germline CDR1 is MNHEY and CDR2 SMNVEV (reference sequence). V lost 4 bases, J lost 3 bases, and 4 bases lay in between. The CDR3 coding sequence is TGTGCCAGCAGTTCAATCAATCAGCCCCAGCATTTT. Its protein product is CASSSINQPQHF.

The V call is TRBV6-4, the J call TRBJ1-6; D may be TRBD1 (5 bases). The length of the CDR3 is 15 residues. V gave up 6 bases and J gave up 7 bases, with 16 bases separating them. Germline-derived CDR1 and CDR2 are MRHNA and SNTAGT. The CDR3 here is CASRNSGRPNSPLHF. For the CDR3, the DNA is TGTGCCAGCAGAAATTCAGGGCGACCGAATTCACCCCTCCACTTT.

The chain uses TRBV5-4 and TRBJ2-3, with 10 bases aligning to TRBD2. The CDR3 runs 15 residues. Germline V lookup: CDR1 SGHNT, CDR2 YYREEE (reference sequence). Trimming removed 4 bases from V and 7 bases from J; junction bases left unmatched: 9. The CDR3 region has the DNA TGTGCCAGCAGCCCACCCAGCGGGAGGGTGAATACGCAGTATTTT. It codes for CASSPPSGRVNTQYF.

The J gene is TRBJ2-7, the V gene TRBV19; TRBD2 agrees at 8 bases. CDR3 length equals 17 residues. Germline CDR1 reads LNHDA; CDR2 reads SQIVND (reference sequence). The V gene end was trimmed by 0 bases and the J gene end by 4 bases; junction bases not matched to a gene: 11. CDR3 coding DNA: TGTGCCAGTAGTATAGATTATAGTACGACTAGCGCGTACGAGCAGTACTTC. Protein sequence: CASSIDYSTTSAYEQYF.

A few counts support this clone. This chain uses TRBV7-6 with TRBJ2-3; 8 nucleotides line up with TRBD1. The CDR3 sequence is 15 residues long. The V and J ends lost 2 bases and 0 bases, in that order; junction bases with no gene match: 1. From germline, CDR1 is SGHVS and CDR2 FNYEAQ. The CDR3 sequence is CASSLRQGSTDTQYF. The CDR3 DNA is TGTGCCAGCAGCTTAAGACAGGGGAGCACAGATACGCAGTATTTT. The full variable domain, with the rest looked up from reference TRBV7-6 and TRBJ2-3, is GAGVSQSPRYKVTKRGQDVALRCDPISGHVSLYWYRQALGQGPEFLTYFNYEAQQDKSGLPNDRFSAERPEGSISTLTIQRTEQRDSAMYRCASSLRQGSTDTQYFGPGTRLTVL.

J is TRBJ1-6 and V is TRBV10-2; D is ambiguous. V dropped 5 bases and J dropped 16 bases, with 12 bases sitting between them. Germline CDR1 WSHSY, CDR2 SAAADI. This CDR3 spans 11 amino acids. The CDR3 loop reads CASSSTEELHF. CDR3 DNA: TGCGCCAGCAGTAGCACAGAAGAACTCCACTTT.

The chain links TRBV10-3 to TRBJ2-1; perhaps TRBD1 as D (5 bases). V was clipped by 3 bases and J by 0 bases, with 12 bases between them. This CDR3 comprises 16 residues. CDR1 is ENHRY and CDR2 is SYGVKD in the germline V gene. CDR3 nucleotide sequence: TGTGCCATCAGTGATCAGGGAAAGGGCTCCTACAATGAGCAGTTCTTC. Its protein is CAISDQGKGSYNEQFF.

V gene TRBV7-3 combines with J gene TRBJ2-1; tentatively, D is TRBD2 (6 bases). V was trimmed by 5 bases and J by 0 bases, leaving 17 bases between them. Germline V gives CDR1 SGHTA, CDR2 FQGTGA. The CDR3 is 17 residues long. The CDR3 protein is CASSDSGTPSSYNEQFF. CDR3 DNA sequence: TGTGCCAGCAGCGACTCCGGGACTCCTAGCTCCTACAATGAGCAGTTCTTC. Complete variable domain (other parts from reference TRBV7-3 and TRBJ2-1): GAGVSQTPSNKVTEKGKYVELRCDPISGHTALYWYRQSLGQGPEFLIYFQGTGAADDSGLPNDRFFAVRPEGSVSTLKIQRTERGDSAVYLCASSDSGTPSSYNEQFFGPGTRLTVL.

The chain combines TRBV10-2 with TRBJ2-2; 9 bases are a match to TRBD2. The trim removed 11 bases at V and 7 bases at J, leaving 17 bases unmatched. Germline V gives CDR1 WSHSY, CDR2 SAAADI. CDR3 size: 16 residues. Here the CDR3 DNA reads TGCGCCCGATCGGCGGGAGGGAGTTTTGAGGGCGGGGAGCTGTTTTTT. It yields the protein CARSAGGSFEGGELFF.

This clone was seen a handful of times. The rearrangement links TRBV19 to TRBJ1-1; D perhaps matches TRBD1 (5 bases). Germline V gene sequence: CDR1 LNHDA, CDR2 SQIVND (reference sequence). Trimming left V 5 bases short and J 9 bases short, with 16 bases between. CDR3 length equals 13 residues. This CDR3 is CASSPSGEVKAFF. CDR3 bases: TGTGCCAGTAGTCCTTCGGGGGAGGTCAAAGCTTTCTTT.

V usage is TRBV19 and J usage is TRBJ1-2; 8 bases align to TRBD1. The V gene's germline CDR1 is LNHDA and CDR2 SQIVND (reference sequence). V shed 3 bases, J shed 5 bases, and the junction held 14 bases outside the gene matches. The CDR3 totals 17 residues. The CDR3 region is CASSIAIKAGGVYGYTF. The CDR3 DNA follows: TGTGCCAGTAGTATTGCCATAAAGGCAGGGGGCGTATATGGCTACACCTTC.